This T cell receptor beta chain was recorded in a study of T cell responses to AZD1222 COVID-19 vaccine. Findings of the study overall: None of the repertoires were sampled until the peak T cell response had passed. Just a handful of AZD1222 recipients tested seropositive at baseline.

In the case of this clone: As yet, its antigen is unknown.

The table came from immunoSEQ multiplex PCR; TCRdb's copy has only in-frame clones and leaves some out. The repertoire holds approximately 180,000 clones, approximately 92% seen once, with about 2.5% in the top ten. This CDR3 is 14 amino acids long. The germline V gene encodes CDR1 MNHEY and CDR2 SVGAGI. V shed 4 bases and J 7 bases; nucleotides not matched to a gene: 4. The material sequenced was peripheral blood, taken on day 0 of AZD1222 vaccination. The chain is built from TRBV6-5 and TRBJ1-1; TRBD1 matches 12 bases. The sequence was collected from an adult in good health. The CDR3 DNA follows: TGTGCCAGCAGTTCCGGGACAGGGGGCAGTGAAGCTTTCTTT. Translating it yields CASSSGTGGSEAFF.